These 3 T cell receptor beta chains were sequenced from one sample in a study of blood T cell repertoires in COVID-19. Sequencing used immunoSEQ multiplex PCR; TCRdb keeps in-frame clones, though not all of them. The repertoire holds around 93,000 clones, with around 76% as singletons. The sequencing sample was made of peripheral blood. These receptors all come from a man older than 75 with acute or convalescent COVID-19.

This clone came up a few times. This chain joins TRBV5-4 and TRBJ2-3, with TRBD1 as a possible D gene (6 bases). Germline CDR1 is SGHNT and CDR2 is YYREEE (reference sequence). This CDR3 region has 14 residues. V lost 0 bases, J lost 4 bases, and 9 bases lay in between. The CDR3 DNA is TGTGCCAGCAGCTTGGCACAGGGATCAGATACGCAGTATTTT. Its translation: CASSLAQGSDTQYF.

The chain uses TRBV28 and TRBJ2-3, with 9 positions matching TRBD1. Germline V CDR1 and CDR2: MDHEN, SYDVKM. This CDR3 comprises 18 residues. The junction had 14 bases not matched to a gene; V was cut back by 7 bases and J by 0 bases. The CDR3: CASKTDRGMVVSTDTQYF. The CDR3 region has the DNA TGTGCCAGCAAGACGGACAGGGGTATGGTGGTTAGCACAGATACGCAGTATTTT.

This clone was counted once. The chain uses TRBV5-1 and TRBJ2-6; D not resolved. The CDR3 spans 17 residues. The V end lost 3 bases, the J end lost 0 bases, and 13 bases lay between the germline ends. CDR1 SGHRS and CDR2 YFSETQ come from the germline V gene. CDR3 bases: TGCGCCAGCAGCTATTTCGACATAACCTCTGGGGCCAACGTCCTGACTTTC. The encoded protein is CASSYFDITSGANVLTF.